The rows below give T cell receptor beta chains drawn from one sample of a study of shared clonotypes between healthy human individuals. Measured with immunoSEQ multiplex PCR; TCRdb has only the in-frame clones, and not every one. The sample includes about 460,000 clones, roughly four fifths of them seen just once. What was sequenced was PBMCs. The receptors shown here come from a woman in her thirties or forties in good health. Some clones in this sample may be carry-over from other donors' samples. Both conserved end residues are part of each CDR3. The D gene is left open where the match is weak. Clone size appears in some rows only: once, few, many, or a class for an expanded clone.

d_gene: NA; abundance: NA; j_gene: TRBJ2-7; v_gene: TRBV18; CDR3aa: CASSGVRRDYEQYF; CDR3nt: TGTGCCAGCTCAGGGGTTAGGCGGGACTACGAGCAGTACTTC
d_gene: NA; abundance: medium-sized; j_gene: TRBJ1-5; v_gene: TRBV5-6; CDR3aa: CASSLGRERPSNQPQHF; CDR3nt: TGTGCCAGCAGCTTGGGCAGGGAGAGACCAAGCAATCAGCCCCAGCATTTT
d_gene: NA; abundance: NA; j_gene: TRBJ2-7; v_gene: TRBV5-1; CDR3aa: CASSLDGAYPGYEQYF; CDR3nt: TGCGCCAGCAGCTTGGATGGTGCCTACCCGGGCTACGAGCAGTACTTC
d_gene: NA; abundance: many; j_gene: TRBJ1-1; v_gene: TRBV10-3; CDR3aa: CAIRTEIPNTEAFF; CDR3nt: TGTGCCATCAGGACGGAGATCCCGAACACTGAAGCTTTCTTT
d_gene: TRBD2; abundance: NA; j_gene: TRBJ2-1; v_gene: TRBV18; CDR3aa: CASGASGGYNEQFF; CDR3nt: TGTGCCAGCGGAGCTAGCGGGGGATACAATGAGCAGTTCTTC
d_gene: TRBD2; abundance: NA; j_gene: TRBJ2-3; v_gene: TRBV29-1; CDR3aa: CSVQTSGSSWTDTQYF; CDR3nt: TGCAGCGTACAGACTAGCGGGAGTTCATGGACAGATACGCAGTATTTT
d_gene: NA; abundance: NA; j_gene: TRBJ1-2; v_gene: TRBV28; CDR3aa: CASSLPGGDYGYTF; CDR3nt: TGTGCCAGCAGTCTTCCCGGGGGGGACTATGGCTACACCTTC
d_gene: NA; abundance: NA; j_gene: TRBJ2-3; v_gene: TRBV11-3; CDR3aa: CASSRLPDTQYF; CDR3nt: TGTGCCAGCAGCCGGTTGCCAGATACGCAGTATTTT
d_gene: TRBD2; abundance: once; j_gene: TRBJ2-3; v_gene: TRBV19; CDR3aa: CASRDGGSGTDTQYF; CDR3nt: TGTGCCAGCCGCGACGGGGGGTCTGGCACAGATACGCAGTATTTT
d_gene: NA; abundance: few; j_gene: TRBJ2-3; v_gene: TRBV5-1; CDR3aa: CASSLGASTDTQYF; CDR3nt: TGCGCCAGCAGCTTGGGCGCTAGCACAGATACGCAGTATTTT
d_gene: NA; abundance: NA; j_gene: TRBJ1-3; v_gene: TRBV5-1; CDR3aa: CASSLAGRLSGNTIYF; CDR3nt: TGCGCCAGCAGCTTGGCAGGGCGCCTCTCTGGAAACACCATATATTTT
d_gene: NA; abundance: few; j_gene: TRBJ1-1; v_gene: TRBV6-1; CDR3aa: CASIGSTEAFF; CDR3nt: TGTGCCAGCATCGGGAGCACTGAAGCTTTCTTT
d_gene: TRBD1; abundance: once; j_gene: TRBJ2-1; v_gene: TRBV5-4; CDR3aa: CASSSPGQGFNEQFF; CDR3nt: TGTGCCAGCAGCTCGCCGGGACAGGGATTCAATGAGCAGTTCTTC
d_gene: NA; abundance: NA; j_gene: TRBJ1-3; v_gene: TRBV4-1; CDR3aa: CASSQVWAETSGNTIYF; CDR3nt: TGCGCCAGCAGCCAAGTTTGGGCCGAAACCTCTGGAAACACCATATATTTT
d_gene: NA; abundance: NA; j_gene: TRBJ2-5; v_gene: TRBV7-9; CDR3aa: CASSRTKQETQYF; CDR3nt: TGTGCCAGCAGCCGGACAAAACAAGAGACCCAGTACTTC
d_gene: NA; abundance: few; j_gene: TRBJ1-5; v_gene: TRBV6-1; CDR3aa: CASSGQYSNQPQHF; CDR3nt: TGTGCCAGCAGTGGACAGTATAGCAATCAGCCCCAGCATTTT
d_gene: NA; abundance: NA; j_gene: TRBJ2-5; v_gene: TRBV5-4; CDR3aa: CASSLLTGAQETQYF; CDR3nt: TGTGCCAGCAGCTTACTCACCGGGGCGCAAGAGACCCAGTACTTC
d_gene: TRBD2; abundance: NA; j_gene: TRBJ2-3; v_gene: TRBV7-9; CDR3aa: CASSLWRGTLETTDTQYF; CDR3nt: TGTGCCAGCAGCTTATGGCGGGGGACCCTCGAAACCACAGATACGCAGTATTTT
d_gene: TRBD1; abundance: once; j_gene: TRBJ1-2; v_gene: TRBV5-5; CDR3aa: CASRSPGQTYGYTF; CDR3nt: TGTGCCAGCAGAAGTCCGGGACAGACCTATGGCTACACCTTC
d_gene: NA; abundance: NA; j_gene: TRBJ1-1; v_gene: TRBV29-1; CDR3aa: CSVLRNQDTEAFF; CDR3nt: TGCAGCGTTTTACGGAATCAGGACACTGAAGCTTTCTTT
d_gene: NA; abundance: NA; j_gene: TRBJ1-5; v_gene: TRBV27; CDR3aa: CASSLSLAQNQPQHF; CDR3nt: TGTGCCAGCAGTTTATCGCTAGCACAAAATCAGCCCCAGCATTTT
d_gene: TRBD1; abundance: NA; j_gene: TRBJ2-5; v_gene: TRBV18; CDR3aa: CASSPPGQGAVAQETQYF; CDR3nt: TGTGCCAGCTCACCACCAGGACAGGGGGCAGTTGCACAAGAGACCCAGTACTTC